This TCR beta chain derives from a study of shared clonotypes between healthy human individuals. This clone was counted many times. Clones were sequenced by immunoSEQ multiplex PCR, and TCRdb holds only the in-frame ones, with some missing. The sample lists about 980,000 clones; 76% were seen once. V was shortened by 5 bases and J by 7 bases, with 11 bases between the two germline ends. Germline-derived CDR1 and CDR2 are SGHVS and FQNEAQ. The CDR3 sequence is 13 residues long. Division of CD4+ cells produced a CD45RA+ naive subset and a CD45RA-negative memory subset. The chain links TRBV7-8 to TRBJ2-2; weak D call: TRBD2 (5 bases). Source material: memory CD4+ T cells sorted from blood. As to subset: CD45RA-negative fraction. This receptor was identified in a man between 18 and 35 years old in good health. The CDR3 is CASSQDLSGELFF. CDR3 bases: TGTGCCAGCAGCCAGGACTTAAGCGGGGAGCTGTTTTTT. Filled out from reference TRBV7-8 and TRBJ2-2, the complete variable domain reads GAGVSQSPRYKVAKRGQDVALRCDPISGHVSLFWYQQALGQGPEFLTYFQNEAQLDKSGLPSDRFFAERPEGSVSTLKIQRTQQEDSAVYLCASSQDLSGELFFGEGSRLTVL.